This T cell receptor beta chain emerged from a study of beta chain features in type 1 diabetes. Points from the study as a whole: For Type 1 diabetes patients, all four CD4+ subsets carried TCRB CDR3s that were moderately but significantly shorter.

Every bit of the isolated RNA underwent reverse transcription, so sequencing read expressed TCRB transcripts. Assay used: immunoSEQ multiplex PCR; TCRdb lists only in-frame clones, some missing. The sample comprises under 300,000 clones, 11% of which are singletons, and more than 0.015% rests with the top ten. This clone came up a few times. Its target is unknown. V dropped 7 bases and J dropped 6 bases, with 15 bases sitting between them. The CDR3 is made up of 13 amino acids. Germline V gene sequence: CDR1 SGHTA, CDR2 FQGNSA. This sequence originates from a man in his thirties or forties with type 1 diabetes. V and J are TRBV7-2 and TRBJ1-1; no clear D. The sample was naive CD4+ T cells from blood. CDR3 DNA sequence: TGTGCCAGCACCACCATGAGACTGGCTGAAGCTTTCTTT. Its translation is CASTTMRLAEAFF.